This TCR beta chain was profiled in a study of blood T cell repertoires in COVID-19. Study-wide background: PBMCs, B-cell-depleted T cells, or T cells were the source of the cDNA or gDNA that made up the material.

Clones were sequenced by immunoSEQ multiplex PCR, and TCRdb holds only the in-frame ones, with some missing. The table shows a few hundred thousand clones, with about 87% occurring only once. This study enrolled people aged about 18 to 90 from 20 to 25 US geographic areas. Cohort placement rested on clinical history that participants reported themselves. The CDR3 has 15 residues. Trimming removed 1 base from V and 7 bases from J, with 17 bases in between. Germline V CDR1 and CDR2: SGHRS, YFSETQ. This clonotype was sampled from a man aged 35-49 years in a cohort exposed to, infected with or recovered from COVID-19 (not recorded which). The J gene is TRBJ1-2, the V gene TRBV5-1; perhaps TRBD1 as D (5 bases). The material sequenced was PBMCs or T cells enriched from blood (not recorded which). CDR3 residues: CASSLTSGHEGGYTF. DNA of the CDR3: TGCGCCAGCAGCTTGACGTCTGGACACGAAGGTGGCTACACCTTC.